Listed below are T cell receptor beta chains from one sample, sequenced in a study of cytomegalovirus exposure and HLA in healthy donors. Data came from immunoSEQ multiplex PCR; TCRdb stores just in-frame clones and leaves some out. The sample carries over 200,000 clones, over 65% recorded once. Sequencing was performed on PBMCs. The receptors derive from a woman between 18 and 29 years old in good health and CMV-seronegative. The CDR3 runs from the conserved cysteine through the conserved F or W. Fields, in order: J gene, clone size, V gene, D gene, CDR3 protein, CDR3 DNA. A D gene is named only where the DNA matches it firmly. Not every row has a clone size; where given, it reads once, few, many or a size class.

>TRBJ1-2|few|TRBV25-1|-
CASSEFRRTYGYTF
TGTGCCAGCAGTGAATTTCGTCGGACCTATGGCTACACCTTC
>TRBJ1-2|once|TRBV4-2|-
CASSRSGAGAGYGYTF
TGTGCCAGCAGCCGCTCCGGGGCGGGGGCAGGCTATGGCTACACCTTC
>TRBJ2-7|-|TRBV6-5|-
CASRRAYYYEQYF
TGTGCCAGCAGGAGGGCTTACTACTACGAGCAGTACTTC
>TRBJ2-1|-|TRBV27|-
CASSYGGGGAHYNEQFF
TGTGCCAGCAGTTATGGGGGAGGAGGAGCTCACTACAATGAGCAGTTCTTC
>TRBJ2-1|-|TRBV29-1|TRBD2
CSVAEERGFYNEQFF
TGCAGCGTCGCCGAGGAGCGGGGGTTTTACAATGAGCAGTTCTTC
>TRBJ1-5|once|TRBV19|-
CASTAGNQPQHF
TGTGCCAGTACGGCAGGCAATCAGCCCCAGCATTTT
>TRBJ1-5|-|TRBV5-8|-
CASSLGRFSNQPQHF
TGTGCCAGCAGCTTGGGGCGGTTTAGCAATCAGCCCCAGCATTTT
>TRBJ2-7|-|TRBV7-3|TRBD2
CASSYSGSGSFEQYF
TGTGCCAGCAGCTACAGCGGGAGCGGATCGTTCGAGCAGTACTTC
>TRBJ2-7|-|TRBV10-3|-
CAISESLSGSSYEQYF
TGTGCCATCAGTGAGTCGCTAAGCGGTAGCTCCTACGAGCAGTACTTC
>TRBJ2-5|few|TRBV18|-
CASSPAAGGVTQYF
TGTGCCAGCTCACCAGCGGCGGGCGGAGTGACCCAGTACTTC
>TRBJ1-2|-|TRBV28|-
CASSPPNRGYTF
TGTGCCAGCAGCCCCCCCAACAGAGGCTACACCTTC
>TRBJ2-1|-|TRBV6-5|-
CASSSNPAQTGDEQFF
TGTGCCAGCAGTTCAAACCCAGCCCAGACGGGGGATGAGCAGTTCTTC
>TRBJ1-2|few|TRBV4-1|-
CASSPPGRDYGYTF
TGCGCCAGCAGCCCGCCGGGCAGGGACTATGGCTACACCTTC
>TRBJ2-5|-|TRBV18|-
CASSPRAGQETQYF
TGTGCCAGCTCACCAAGGGCAGGCCAAGAGACCCAGTACTTC
>TRBJ2-2|-|TRBV27|-
CASSSRAELSTGELFF
TGTGCCAGCAGTTCACGGGCGGAATTAAGCACCGGGGAGCTGTTTTTT
>TRBJ2-3|-|TRBV5-1|-
CASRAGPSTDTQYF
TGCGCCAGTAGGGCGGGACCTAGCACAGATACGCAGTATTTT
>TRBJ2-5|-|TRBV2|-
CASSSAGTQETQYF
TGTGCCAGCTCTTCGGCGGGGACCCAAGAGACCCAGTACTTC
>TRBJ1-4|-|TRBV2|-
CASSASAAGEKLFF
TGTGCCAGCAGTGCCTCAGCCGCGGGTGAAAAACTGTTTTTT
>TRBJ1-5|few|TRBV6-6|-
CASSYSGQRNQPQHF
TGTGCCAGCAGTTACTCGGGGCAACGCAATCAGCCCCAGCATTTT
>TRBJ2-6|once|TRBV2|-
CASRTGTGANVLTF
TGTGCCAGCAGAACAGGGACTGGGGCCAACGTCCTGACTTTC
>TRBJ1-1|-|TRBV27|-
CATRRGARSTEAFF
TGTGCCACAAGACGAGGGGCGCGGAGTACTGAAGCTTTCTTT
>TRBJ1-2|-|TRBV29-1|-
CSVEGVPYGYTF
TGCAGCGTTGAAGGTGTCCCCTATGGCTACACCTTC
>TRBJ2-7|-|TRBV6-4|-
CASSDSMTGEQYF
TGTGCCAGCAGTGACTCGATGACTGGCGAGCAGTACTTC
>TRBJ2-7|-|TRBV7-6|TRBD2
CASSPRASSGRSYEQYF
TGTGCCAGCAGCCCCCGAGCCTCTAGCGGGAGGTCTTACGAGCAGTACTTC
>TRBJ1-1|-|TRBV25-1|TRBD1
CASSEGQGVGTEAFF
TGTGCCAGCAGTGAGGGACAGGGAGTCGGCACTGAAGCTTTCTTT
>TRBJ2-3|-|TRBV11-3|TRBD1
CASTGQGADTQYF
TGTGCCAGCACCGGACAGGGGGCAGATACGCAGTATTTT
>TRBJ1-1|-|TRBV13|-
CASSTNTEAFF
TGTGCCAGCAGCACGAACACTGAAGCTTTCTTT
>TRBJ2-2|-|TRBV9|-
CASSLGGGTGELFF
TGTGCCAGCAGCCTAGGGGGGGGCACCGGGGAGCTGTTTTTT
>TRBJ1-2|-|TRBV18|-
CASSGSGPWSYGYTF
TGTGCCAGCTCCGGGTCGGGGCCCTGGAGCTATGGCTACACCTTC
>TRBJ2-7|-|TRBV9|TRBD2
CASSASGRRDEQYF
TGTGCCAGCAGTGCTAGCGGGAGAAGGGACGAGCAGTACTTC
>TRBJ1-2|-|TRBV6-5|-
CASSAGALGGGYTF
TGTGCCAGCAGCGCCGGGGCTTTAGGGGGTGGCTACACCTTC
>TRBJ2-3|-|TRBV27|TRBD2
CASSSLGLAGGPQQGDTQYF
TGTGCCAGCAGTTCACTAGGGCTAGCGGGAGGGCCTCAGCAGGGAGATACGCAGTATTTT
>TRBJ1-1|-|TRBV15|-
CATGEGGAATEAFF
TGTGCCACTGGGGAAGGGGGGGCGGCCACTGAAGCTTTCTTT
>TRBJ1-5|-|TRBV28|TRBD1
CASTLLGTGGNQPQHF
TGTGCCAGCACCTTATTGGGGACAGGGGGCAATCAGCCCCAGCATTTT